Following are 12 T cell receptor beta chains from one sample sequenced in a study of OX40 agonist ivuxolimab in advanced cancers. Sequenced by immunoSEQ multiplex PCR; TCRdb stores in-frame clones only, minus some. The table includes around 20,000 clones, 74% detected once. The sequencing used CD4+ or CD8+ T cells sorted from blood, collected in a trial of the OX40 agonist ivuxolimab. The receptors derive from an adult with an advanced solid tumor such as melanoma, head and neck, liver or kidney cancer.

The V and J genes are TRBV9 and TRBJ1-2, with 10 bases aligning to TRBD1. After removal of 5 bases from V and 4 bases from J, the junction contained 23 bases not matched to a gene. This CDR3 is 20 amino acids long. CDR1 SGDLS and CDR2 YYNGEE come from the germline V gene. The CDR3 protein is CASRGAGSGDRGLLSYGYTF. CDR3 coding DNA: TGTGCCAGCAGGGGTGCGGGTTCCGGGGACAGGGGCCTCCTCTCCTATGGCTACACCTTC.

This clone was observed a single time. This chain joins TRBV6-1 and TRBJ2-1, with D perhaps being TRBD1 or TRBD2 (5 bases each). Germline CDR1 MNHNS, CDR2 SASEGT. This CDR3 contains 12 residues. V lost 2 bases and J lost 7, with 6 bases in between. CDR3: CASSEWGNEQFF. CDR3 DNA sequence: TGTGCCAGCAGTGAATGGGGGAATGAGCAGTTCTTC.

This clone has a count of ten or more. The chain recombines TRBV30 with TRBJ2-1; tentative D call: TRBD2 (5 bases). Germline V gives CDR1 GTSNPN, CDR2 SVGIG (reference sequence). This CDR3 has 12 residues. Between the trimmed V and J ends, which lost 3 bases and 10 bases, there was a span of 13 bases. The CDR3 reads CAWSPPGIEQFF. The CDR3 bases are TGTGCCTGGAGCCCCCCGGGAATAGAGCAGTTCTTC.

V gene TRBV27 combines with J gene TRBJ2-1; D is unclear. Trimming removed 0 bases at V and 4 bases at J, with 10 bases between. The CDR3 contains 15 residues. Germline-derived CDR1 and CDR2 are MNHEY and SMNVEV (reference sequence). The CDR3 DNA is TGTGCCAGCAGTTTATCAGTCGGCCAATACAATGAGCAGTTCTTC. Its translation is CASSLSVGQYNEQFF.

This sequence joins TRBV6-5 and TRBJ1-6; TRBD1 is a possible D gene (6 bases). Trimming stripped 2 bases from V and 5 bases from J, with 13 bases between. Germline-derived CDR1 and CDR2 are MNHEY and SVGAGI. The CDR3 covers 16 residues. The CDR3 sequence is CASSYEGQGHNSPLHF. CDR3 in DNA: TGTGCCAGCAGTTACGAGGGGCAGGGGCATAATTCACCCCTCCACTTT.

This clone has a handful of counts. The chain combines TRBV9 with TRBJ2-3; 11 bases line up with TRBD2. V was clipped by 4 bases and J by 2 bases; unmatched bases: 3. Germline V CDR1 and CDR2: SGDLS, YYNGEE. The CDR3 sequence is 15 residues long. This CDR3 reads CASSLAGGTTDTQYF. CDR3 nucleotide sequence: TGTGCCAGCAGCTTAGCGGGGGGGACCACAGATACGCAGTATTTT. The full variable domain, with the rest looked up from reference TRBV9 and TRBJ2-3, is DSGVTQTPKHLITATGQRVTLRCSPRSGDLSVYWYQQSLDQGLQFLIQYYNGEERAKGNILERFSAQQFPDLHSELNLSSLELGDSALYFCASSLAGGTTDTQYFGPGTRLTVL.

The chain uses TRBV4-1 and TRBJ1-5; D is unresolved. Trimming cost V 3 bases and J 3 bases, with 9 bases left between them. The CDR3 totals 14 residues. Germline lookup yields CDR1 MGHRA and CDR2 YSYEKL. This chain's CDR3 is CASSQQAINQPQHF. The CDR3, as DNA: TGCGCCAGCAGCCAGCAGGCGATCAATCAGCCCCAGCATTTT.

The chain links TRBV4-2 to TRBJ2-3; 14 bases agree with TRBD2. V was pared by 0 bases and J by 8 bases, with 16 bases of the junction left unmatched. The CDR3 is 20 residues long. Germline CDR1 LGHNA, CDR2 YNFKEQ. The CDR3 region is CASSQDRGAGTSGGPGTQYF. CDR3 nucleotide sequence: TGTGCCAGCAGCCAAGATCGAGGTGCCGGGACTAGCGGGGGACCAGGTACGCAGTATTTT.

CDR3 region: CASSQAEGFEAFF. The CDR3 DNA reads as TGTGCCAGCAGCCAAGCTGAAGGCTTTGAAGCTTTCTTT. The chain has TRBV4-2 and TRBJ1-1; no reliable D call. V lost 1 base, J lost 7 bases, and 10 bases lay in between. Germline V gene sequence: CDR1 LGHNA, CDR2 YNFKEQ. This CDR3 contains 13 residues.

The rearrangement uses TRBV19 and TRBJ1-2, with D tentatively TRBD1 (5 bases). V was shortened by 8 bases and J by 4 bases, with 11 bases between the two germline ends. Per germline, CDR1 LNHDA and CDR2 SQIVND (reference sequence). CDR3 size: 12 residues. The chain's CDR3 is CASSGDLYGYTF. The CDR3 DNA reads TGTGCCAGTTCGGGGGACCTCTATGGCTACACCTTC.

This clone was found a few times. The V and J genes are TRBV7-8 and TRBJ2-1; the D gene is possibly TRBD2 (5 bases). Per the germline V gene, CDR1 is SGHVS and CDR2 is FQNEAQ. This CDR3 spans 14 amino acids. V was shortened by 4 bases and J by 8 bases, with 15 bases between the two germline ends. This CDR3 reads CASSSRPARDEQFF. In DNA, the CDR3 is TGTGCCAGCAGCTCCAGACCAGCGCGGGATGAGCAGTTCTTC.

The V call is TRBV11-2, the J call TRBJ1-4; tentatively, D is TRBD1 (6 bases). Germline CDR1 is SGHAT and CDR2 is FQNNGV. V was pared by 5 bases and J by 7 bases, with 17 bases between. This CDR3 contains 15 residues. This CDR3 is CASSHPQGRIEKLFF. The CDR3 DNA is TGTGCCAGCAGCCACCCACAGGGAAGGATTGAAAAACTGTTTTTT.